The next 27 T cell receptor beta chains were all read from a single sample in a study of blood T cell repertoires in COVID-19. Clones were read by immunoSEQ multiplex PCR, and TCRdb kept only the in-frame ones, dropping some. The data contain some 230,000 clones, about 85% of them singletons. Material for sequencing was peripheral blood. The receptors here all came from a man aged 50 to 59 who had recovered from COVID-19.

For the CDR3, the DNA is TGTGCCAGCAGGCGATCGGGAGGGCCCTCAGAGACCCAGTACTTC. This sequence encodes CASRRSGGPSETQYF. This sequence joins TRBV2 and TRBJ2-5, with 8 bases identical to TRBD2. The CDR3 sequence is 15 residues long. Germline CDR1 SNHLY, CDR2 FYNNEI. V lost 6 bases, J lost 4 bases, and 10 bases stayed unmatched.

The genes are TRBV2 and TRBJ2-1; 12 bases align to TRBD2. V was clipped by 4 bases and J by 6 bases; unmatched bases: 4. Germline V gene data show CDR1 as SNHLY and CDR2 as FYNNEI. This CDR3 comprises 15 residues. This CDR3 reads CASSAETSGSNEQFF. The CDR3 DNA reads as TGTGCCAGCAGTGCCGAGACTAGCGGGAGCAATGAGCAGTTCTTC.

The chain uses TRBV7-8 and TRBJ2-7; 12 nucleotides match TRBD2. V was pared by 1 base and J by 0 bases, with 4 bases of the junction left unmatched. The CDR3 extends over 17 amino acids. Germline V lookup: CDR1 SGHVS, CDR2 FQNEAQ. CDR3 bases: TGTGCCAGCAGCTTAGGGACTAGCGGGAAGAGCTCCTACGAGCAGTACTTC. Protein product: CASSLGTSGKSSYEQYF.

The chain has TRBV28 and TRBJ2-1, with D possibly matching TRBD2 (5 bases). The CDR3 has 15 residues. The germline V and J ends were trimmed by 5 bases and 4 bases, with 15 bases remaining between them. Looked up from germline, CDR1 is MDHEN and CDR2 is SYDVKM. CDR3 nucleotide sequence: TGTGCCAGCAGTCCTCTAGACTACTTTTACAATGAGCAGTTCTTC. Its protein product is CASSPLDYFYNEQFF.

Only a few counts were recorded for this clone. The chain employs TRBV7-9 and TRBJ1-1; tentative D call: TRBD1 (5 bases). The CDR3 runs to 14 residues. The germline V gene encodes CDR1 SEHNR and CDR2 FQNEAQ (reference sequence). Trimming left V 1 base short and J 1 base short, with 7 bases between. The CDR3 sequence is CASSLVQGNTEAFF. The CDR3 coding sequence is TGTGCCAGCAGCTTAGTTCAGGGGAACACTGAAGCTTTCTTT.

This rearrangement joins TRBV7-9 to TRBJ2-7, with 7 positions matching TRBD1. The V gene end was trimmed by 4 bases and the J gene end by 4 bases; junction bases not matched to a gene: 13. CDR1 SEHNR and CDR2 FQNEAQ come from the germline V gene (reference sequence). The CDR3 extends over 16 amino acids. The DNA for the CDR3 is TGTGCCAGCAGCTCACCCTTGCCGGGACAGCTTTACGAGCAGTACTTC. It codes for CASSSPLPGQLYEQYF.

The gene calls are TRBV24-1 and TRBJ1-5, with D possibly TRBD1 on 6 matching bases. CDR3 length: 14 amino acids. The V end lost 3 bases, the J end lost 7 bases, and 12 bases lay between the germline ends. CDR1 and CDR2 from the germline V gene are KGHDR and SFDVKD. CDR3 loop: CATSDPTGNQPQHF. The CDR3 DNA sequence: TGTGCCACCAGTGATCCTACAGGGAACCAGCCCCAGCATTTT.

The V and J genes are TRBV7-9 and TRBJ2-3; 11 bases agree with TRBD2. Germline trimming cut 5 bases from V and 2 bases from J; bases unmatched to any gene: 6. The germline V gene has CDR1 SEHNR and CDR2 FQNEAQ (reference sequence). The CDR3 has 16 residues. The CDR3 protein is CASSPSSGRFTDTQYF. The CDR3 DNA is TGTGCCAGCAGCCCCTCTAGCGGGAGGTTCACAGATACGCAGTATTTT.

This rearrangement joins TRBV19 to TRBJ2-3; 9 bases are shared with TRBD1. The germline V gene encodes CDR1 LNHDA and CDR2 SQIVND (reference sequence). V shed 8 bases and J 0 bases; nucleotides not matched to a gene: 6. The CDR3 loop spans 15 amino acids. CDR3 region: CASLSGTGSTDTQYF. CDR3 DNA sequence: TGTGCCAGTCTATCGGGGACAGGGAGCACAGATACGCAGTATTTT.

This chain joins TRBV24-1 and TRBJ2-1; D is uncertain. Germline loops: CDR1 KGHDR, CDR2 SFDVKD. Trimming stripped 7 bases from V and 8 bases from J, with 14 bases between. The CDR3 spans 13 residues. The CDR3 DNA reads TGTGCCACCAGCTACCAATTCCATCATGAGCAGTTCTTC. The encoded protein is CATSYQFHHEQFF.

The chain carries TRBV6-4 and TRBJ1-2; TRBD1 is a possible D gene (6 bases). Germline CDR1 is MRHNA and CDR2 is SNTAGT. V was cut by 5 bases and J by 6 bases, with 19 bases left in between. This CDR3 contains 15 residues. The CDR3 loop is CASSRGGARPDGYTF. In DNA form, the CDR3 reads TGTGCCAGCAGTCGAGGGGGGGCAAGACCCGATGGCTACACCTTC.

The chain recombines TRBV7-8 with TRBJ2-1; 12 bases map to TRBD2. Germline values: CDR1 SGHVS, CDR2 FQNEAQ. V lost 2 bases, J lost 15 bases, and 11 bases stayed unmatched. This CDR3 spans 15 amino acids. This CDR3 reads CASSLMGLAGSLPFF. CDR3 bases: TGTGCCAGCAGCTTAATGGGACTAGCGGGCTCCTTACCGTTCTTC.

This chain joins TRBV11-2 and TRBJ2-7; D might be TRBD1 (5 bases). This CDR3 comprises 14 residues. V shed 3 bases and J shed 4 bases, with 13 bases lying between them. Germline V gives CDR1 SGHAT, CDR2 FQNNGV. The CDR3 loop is CASSLRPGLYEQYF. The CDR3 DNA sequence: TGTGCCAGCAGCTTGAGGCCAGGGCTATACGAGCAGTACTTC.

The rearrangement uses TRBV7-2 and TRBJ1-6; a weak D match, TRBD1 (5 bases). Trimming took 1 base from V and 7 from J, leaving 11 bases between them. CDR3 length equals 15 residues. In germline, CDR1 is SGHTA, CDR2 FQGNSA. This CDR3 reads CASSLGMGRNSPLHF. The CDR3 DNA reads TGTGCCAGCAGCTTAGGCATGGGGCGGAATTCACCCCTCCACTTT.

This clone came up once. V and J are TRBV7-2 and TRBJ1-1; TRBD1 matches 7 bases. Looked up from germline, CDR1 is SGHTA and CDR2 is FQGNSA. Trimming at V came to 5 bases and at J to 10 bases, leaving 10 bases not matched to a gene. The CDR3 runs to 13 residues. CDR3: CASSRDSAPVAFF. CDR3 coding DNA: TGTGCCAGCAGCAGGGACAGTGCCCCAGTAGCTTTCTTT.

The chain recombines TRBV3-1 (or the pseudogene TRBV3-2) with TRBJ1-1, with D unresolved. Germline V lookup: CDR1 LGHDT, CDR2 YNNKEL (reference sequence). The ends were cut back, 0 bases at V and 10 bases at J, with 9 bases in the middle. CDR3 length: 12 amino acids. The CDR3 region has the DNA TGTGCCAGCAGCCAAGATGGCAGAGGAGCTTTCTTT. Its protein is CASSQDGRGAFF.

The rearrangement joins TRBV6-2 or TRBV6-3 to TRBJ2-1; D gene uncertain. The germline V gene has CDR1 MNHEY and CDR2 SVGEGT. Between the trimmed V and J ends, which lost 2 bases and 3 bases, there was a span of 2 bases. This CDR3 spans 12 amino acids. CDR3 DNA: TGTGCCAGCAGTTACCACTACAATGAGCAGTTCTTC. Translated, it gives CASSYHYNEQFF.

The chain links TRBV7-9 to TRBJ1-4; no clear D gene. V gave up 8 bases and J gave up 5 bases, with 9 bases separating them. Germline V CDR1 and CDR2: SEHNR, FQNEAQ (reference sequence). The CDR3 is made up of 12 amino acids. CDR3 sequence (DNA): TGTGCCAGCGCGGTCCAAAATGAAAAACTGTTTTTT. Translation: CASAVQNEKLFF.

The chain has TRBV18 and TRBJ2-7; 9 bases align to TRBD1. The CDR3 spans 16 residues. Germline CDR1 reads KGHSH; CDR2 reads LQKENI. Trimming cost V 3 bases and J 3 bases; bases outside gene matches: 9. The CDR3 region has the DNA TGTGCCAGCTCACCCCCGTTTGGGACAGGGCTCTACGAGCAGTACTTC. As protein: CASSPPFGTGLYEQYF.

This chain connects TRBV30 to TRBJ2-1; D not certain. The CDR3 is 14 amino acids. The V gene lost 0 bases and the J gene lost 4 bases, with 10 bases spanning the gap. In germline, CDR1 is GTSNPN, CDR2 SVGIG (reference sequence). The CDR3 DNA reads TGTGCCTGGAGTGTACTACCACCATACAATGAGCAGTTCTTC. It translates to CAWSVLPPYNEQFF.

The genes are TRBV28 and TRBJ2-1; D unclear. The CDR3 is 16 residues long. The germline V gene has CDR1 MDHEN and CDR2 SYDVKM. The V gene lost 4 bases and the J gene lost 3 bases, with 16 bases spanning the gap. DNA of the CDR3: TGTGCCAGCAGTTCATCCGAGACTGGGTTCTACAATGAGCAGTTCTTC. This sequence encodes CASSSSETGFYNEQFF.

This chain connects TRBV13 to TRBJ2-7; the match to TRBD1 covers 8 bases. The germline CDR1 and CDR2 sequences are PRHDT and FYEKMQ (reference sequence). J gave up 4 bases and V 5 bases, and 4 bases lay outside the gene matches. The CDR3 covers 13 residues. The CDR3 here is CASSSNRGYEQYF. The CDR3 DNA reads TGTGCCAGCAGCAGTAACAGGGGGTACGAGCAGTACTTC.

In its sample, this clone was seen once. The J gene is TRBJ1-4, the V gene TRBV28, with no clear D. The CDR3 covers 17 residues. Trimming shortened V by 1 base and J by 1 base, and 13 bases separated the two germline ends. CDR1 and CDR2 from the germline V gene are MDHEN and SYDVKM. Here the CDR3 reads CASSLSDSARTNEKLFF. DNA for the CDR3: TGTGCCAGCAGTTTATCGGATAGCGCCAGAACTAATGAAAAACTGTTTTTT.

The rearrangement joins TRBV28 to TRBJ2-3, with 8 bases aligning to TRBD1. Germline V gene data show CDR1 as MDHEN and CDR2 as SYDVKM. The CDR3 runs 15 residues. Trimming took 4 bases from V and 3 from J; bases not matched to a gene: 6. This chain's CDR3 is CASSSRQGRTDTQYF. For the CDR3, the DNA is TGTGCCAGCAGTTCCAGACAGGGGAGAACAGATACGCAGTATTTT. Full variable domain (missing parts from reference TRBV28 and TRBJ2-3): DVKVTQSSRYLVKRTGEKVFLECVQDMDHENMFWYRQDPGLGLRLIYFSYDVKMKEKGDIPEGYSVSREKKERFSLILESASTNQTSMYLCASSSRQGRTDTQYFGPGTRLTVL.

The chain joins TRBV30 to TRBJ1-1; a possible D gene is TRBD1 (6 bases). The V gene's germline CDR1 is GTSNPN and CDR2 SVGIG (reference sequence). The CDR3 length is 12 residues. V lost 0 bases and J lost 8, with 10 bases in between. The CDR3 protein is CAWSVYGTEAFF. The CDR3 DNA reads TGTGCCTGGAGTGTATACGGGACAGAAGCTTTCTTT.

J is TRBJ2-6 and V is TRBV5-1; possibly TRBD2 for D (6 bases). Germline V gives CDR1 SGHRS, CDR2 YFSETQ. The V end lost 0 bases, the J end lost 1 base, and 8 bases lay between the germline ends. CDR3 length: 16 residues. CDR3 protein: CASSLGGTSGANVLTF. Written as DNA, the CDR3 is TGCGCCAGCAGCTTGGGAGGGACTTCTGGGGCCAACGTCCTGACTTTC.

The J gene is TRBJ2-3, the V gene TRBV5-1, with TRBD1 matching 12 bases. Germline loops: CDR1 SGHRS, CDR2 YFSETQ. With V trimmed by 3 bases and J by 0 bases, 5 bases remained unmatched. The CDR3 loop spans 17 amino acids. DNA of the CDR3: TGCGCCAGCAGCTGGGGACAGGGGGCCCATAGCACAGATACGCAGTATTTT. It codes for CASSWGQGAHSTDTQYF.